The 3 T cell receptor beta chains below all came from one sample that was sequenced in a study of brain T cells in children with intractable seizures. Some clones are missing from TCRdb's copy, which holds only in-frame ones; the method was immunoSEQ multiplex PCR. This sample has hundreds of thousands of clones, with 93% found just once. The sample's time point: blood from clinic visit 5 months post-surgery; TSC patient then seizure free. The material sequenced was peripheral blood, taken less than 6 months after surgery. Every receptor here comes from a boy under two years old with tuberous sclerosis and intractable seizures.

On this clone itself: In the same sample, other DNA sequences code for this CDR3. This chain uses TRBV2 with TRBJ2-3; D gene uncertain. The germline CDR1 and CDR2 sequences are SNHLY and FYNNEI. Trimming stripped 5 bases from V and 3 bases from J, with 3 bases between. The length of the CDR3 is 11 residues. CDR3 sequence reads: CASSTTDTQYF. CDR3 in DNA: TGTGCCAGCAGTACAACAGATACGCAGTATTTT.

The chain combines TRBV5-1 with TRBJ2-1; the match to TRBD2 covers 9 bases. The CDR3 loop spans 16 amino acids. The germline V gene encodes CDR1 SGHRS and CDR2 YFSETQ. V was pared by 4 bases and J by 6 bases, with 11 bases of the junction left unmatched. The CDR3 DNA follows: TGCGCCAGCAGCCATCTGACTAGCGGCTCCCTCAATGAGCAGTTCTTC. Translation gives CASSHLTSGSLNEQFF.

This CDR3 reads CASSSKIYEQGEVEKLFF. The DNA of the CDR3 is TGTGCCAGCAGCTCGAAAATATACGAACAGGGAGAAGTTGAAAAACTGTTTTTT. The chain has TRBV5-6 and TRBJ1-4, with D tentatively TRBD1 (6 bases). The V end lost 3 bases, the J end lost 7 bases, and 25 bases lay between the germline ends. Germline CDR1 reads SGHDT; CDR2 reads YYEEEE. This CDR3 has 18 amino acids.